This paragraph covers one T cell receptor beta chain sequence. Germline CDR1 KGHDR, CDR2 SFDVKD. The trim removed 8 bases at V and 4 bases at J, leaving 6 bases unmatched. The CDR3 length is 14 residues. The data were taken from a study of blood T cell repertoires in COVID-19. Original methodology: For nucleated cells, counts were estimated from reference gene primer amplification. TCRdb's table, derived via immunoSEQ multiplex PCR, lists solely in-frame clones and lacks some. That table is the source of V, J and clone size, and D and trimming were worked out from the DNA. The table includes 200,000 or so clones, about 93% detected once. The Seattle site enrolled patients during active infection and followed them longitudinally.

The specimen was peripheral blood. V is TRBV24-1 and J is TRBJ2-3, with 9 bases identical to TRBD2. This sequence was found in a man between 60 and 75 years old with COVID-19, enrolled during active disease. For the CDR3, the DNA is TGTGCCACCATGCGGGAGGGCCTTGCAGATACGCAGTATTTT. Translated: CATMREGLADTQYF.